The source of this T cell receptor beta chain is a study of blood T cells in healthy people across ages. A J-beta primer mix and a sample-barcoded 5' primer were used in a second PCR of about 6 to 12 cycles. TCRdb called the 5' RACE reads again in MiXCR, with one record for every CDR3 protein. The profile shows just under 900,000 distinct CDR3 sequences, less than 35% of them singletons. This clonotype was seen ten or more times. The CDR3 has 13 amino acids. V lost 0 bases and J lost 3, with 4 bases in between. Germline V gives CDR1 SGHTA, CDR2 FQGNSA. Sequencing was carried out using blood. V and J are TRBV7-2 and TRBJ2-3; D remains ambiguous. This receptor was identified in a woman older than 75 in good health. CDR3 in amino acids: CASSLAETDTQYF. CDR3 coding DNA: TGTGCCAGCAGCTTAGCCGAGACAGATACGCAGTATTTT.